This TCR beta chain derives from a study of neurological immune-mediated disorders. TCRdb reanalysed the 5' RACE reads using MiXCR and keeps one entry per CDR3 protein. The table lists about 59,000 distinct CDR3 sequences, more than 9.5% of them singletons, with around 11% in the top ten. CDR3 length equals 18 residues. Trimming removed 8 bases from V and 7 bases from J; junction bases left unmatched: 15. Germline loops: CDR1 SGHAT, CDR2 FQNNGV. This clonotype appeared many times. Sequencing was performed on PBMCs. This clonotype originated in a woman aged 55 to 70 with HTLV-1-associated myelopathy (HAM/TSP). The chain uses TRBV11-2 and TRBJ2-1; 15 bases are shared with TRBD2. DNA of the CDR3: TGTGCCAGCTACAAATTTTCGGGACTAGCGGGAGGTATGAATGAGCAGTTCTTC. This gives the protein CASYKFSGLAGGMNEQFF.